The 23 T cell receptor beta chains below were found in one sample sequenced in a study of shared clonotypes between healthy human individuals (TCRdb year 2020). Receptor amplification or capture employed the immunoSEQ multiplex PCR assay. TCRdb's version of the immuneACCESS table is confined to in-frame rearrangements and falls short of the full clone set. An unresolved V gene accounts for under half of the shortfall where checked; the remainder is of unknown origin. This sample gives fewer than 3 million clones in total; 85% to 95% of them show up just once. 0.37% of the sample rests with the top ten. Sequences were obtained from naive CD4+ T cells from PBMCs. Per the publication, the cell subset or site label means: CD45RA+ positively selected. The source of these receptors is a man in his late teens or twenties in good health. Some clones in this sample may be carry-over from other donors' samples.

The chain is built from TRBV28 and TRBJ2-5; 14 bases fit TRBD2. CDR1 and CDR2 (germline): MDHEN, SYDVKM. J lost 5 bases, V lost 6 bases, and 8 bases had no gene match. There are 16 residues in the CDR3. The CDR3 region is CASRERLAGGGETQYF. The CDR3 nucleotides read TGTGCCAGCAGGGAACGACTAGCGGGAGGGGGGGAGACCCAGTACTTC.

A single count supports this clone. J is TRBJ2-5 and V is TRBV4-1; D is undetermined. Looked up from germline, CDR1 is MGHRA and CDR2 is YSYEKL. Trimming stripped 1 base from V and 1 base from J, with 10 bases between. CDR3 length: 15 residues. The CDR3 bases are TGCGCCAGCAGCCAAGGTCCGGCGACCCAAGAGACCCAGTACTTC. This translates into CASSQGPATQETQYF.

The V call is TRBV11-2, the J call TRBJ2-5; D ambiguous. Trimming removed 5 bases from V and 5 bases from J, with 12 bases in between. CDR3 length: 13 residues. The germline V gene has CDR1 SGHAT and CDR2 FQNNGV. CDR3 residues: CASSPEPWETQYF. The CDR3 DNA reads TGTGCCAGCAGCCCGGAACCCTGGGAGACCCAGTACTTC.

This clone was found once. V and J are TRBV7-2 and TRBJ2-7, with 9 bases matching TRBD2. Germline V gene sequence: CDR1 SGHTA, CDR2 FQGNSA. The V gene end was trimmed by 6 bases and the J gene end by 2 bases; junction bases not matched to a gene: 8. The CDR3 has 15 residues. For the CDR3, the DNA is TGTGCCAGCAGACGTTCTAGCGGGGCCCCCTACGAGCAGTACTTC. Amino acid sequence: CASRRSSGAPYEQYF.

This sequence joins TRBV5-6 and TRBJ2-3, with 9 nucleotides matching TRBD1. The CDR3 covers 15 residues. Germline CDR1 SGHDT, CDR2 YYEEEE. V lost 4 bases, J lost 3 bases, and 6 bases stayed unmatched. CDR3 DNA: TGTGCCAGCAGCGAGGGACAGGGAAGGACAGATACGCAGTATTTT. It translates to CASSEGQGRTDTQYF.

This chain uses TRBV2 with TRBJ1-1; D perhaps matches TRBD1 (6 bases). This CDR3 contains 14 residues. The V end was cut by 5 bases, the J end by 1 base, with 11 bases between. Germline CDR1 SNHLY, CDR2 FYNNEI. The CDR3 region is CASSWTVPNTEAFF. The DNA for the CDR3 is TGTGCCAGCAGTTGGACAGTCCCGAACACTGAAGCTTTCTTT.

The J gene is TRBJ2-6, the V gene TRBV28; 11 positions agree with TRBD1. The length of the CDR3 is 20 residues. Germline CDR1 and CDR2: MDHEN and SYDVKM. V shed 3 bases, J shed 0 bases, and the junction held 10 bases outside the gene matches. CDR3 region: CASSLLFRGTGGSGANVLTF. CDR3 DNA sequence: TGTGCCAGCAGTTTGTTATTTCGTGGGACAGGGGGCTCTGGGGCCAACGTCCTGACTTTC.

The J gene is TRBJ1-5, the V gene TRBV5-5; D is uncertain. Trimming left V 0 bases short and J 5 bases short, with 9 bases between. CDR1 is SGHKS and CDR2 is YYEKEE in the germline V gene (reference sequence). The CDR3 spans 14 residues. DNA of the CDR3: TGTGCCAGCAGCTTGGCCTTGGGCTATCAGCCCCAGCATTTT. Amino acids: CASSLALGYQPQHF.

The J gene is TRBJ1-1, the V gene TRBV6-5, with D possibly being TRBD1 (6 bases). The CDR3 runs 13 residues. The germline V gene has CDR1 MNHEY and CDR2 SVGAGI. The ends were cut back, 6 bases at V and 3 bases at J, with 11 bases in the middle. CDR3 protein: CASRPQGYTEAFF. The CDR3 bases are TGTGCCAGCAGACCGCAGGGGTACACTGAAGCTTTCTTT.

V usage is TRBV4-1 and J usage is TRBJ2-7; D is unresolved. CDR3 length: 16 amino acids. Trimming left V 4 bases short and J 4 bases short, with 20 bases between. Germline V gene sequence: CDR1 MGHRA, CDR2 YSYEKL. CDR3 bases: TGCGCCAGCAGCCCCGCCCTGAGTTCCCCCGCTTACGAGCAGTACTTC. Residues: CASSPALSSPAYEQYF.

This chain links TRBV19 with TRBJ1-5, with a possible D match to TRBD1 (5 bases). Germline CDR1 is LNHDA and CDR2 is SQIVND (reference sequence). Trimming removed 5 bases from V and 5 bases from J, with 10 bases in between. The CDR3 loop spans 13 amino acids. The CDR3: CASSEVGDQPQHF. The CDR3 nucleotides read TGTGCCAGTAGTGAAGTAGGGGATCAGCCCCAGCATTTT.

The chain links TRBV6-6 to TRBJ1-2; 7 bases are a match to TRBD1. Germline V gene lookup returns CDR1 MNHNY and CDR2 SVGAGI (reference sequence). The CDR3 spans 16 residues. Germline trimming cut 0 bases from V and 0 bases from J; bases unmatched to any gene: 4. Here the CDR3 reads CASSYSGGTTNYGYTF. The CDR3 DNA reads as TGTGCCAGCAGTTACTCAGGGGGCACCACTAACTATGGCTACACCTTC.

The gene calls are TRBV28 and TRBJ1-5; 9 bases agree with TRBD1. Losses at the gene ends were 3 bases for V and 6 bases for J; bases not matched to a gene: 6. This CDR3 has 15 amino acids. The germline CDR1 and CDR2 sequences are MDHEN and SYDVKM. For the CDR3, the DNA is TGTGCCAGCAGTTTCGGGACAGGGCTGGGTCAGCCCCAGCATTTT. Its translation: CASSFGTGLGQPQHF.

Regarding this clone: Different DNA sequences within this sample yield the same CDR3. J is TRBJ2-7 and V is TRBV18, with TRBD1 identical over 7 bases. J was trimmed by 2 bases and V by 2 bases; bases with no gene match: 3. The CDR3 is 14 residues long. CDR1 KGHSH and CDR2 LQKENI come from the germline V gene. The CDR3 nucleotides are TGTGCCAGCTCACCATCGACAGGGCCCTACGAGCAGTACTTC. Translated: CASSPSTGPYEQYF.

The genes are TRBV28 and TRBJ1-2, with D maybe TRBD1 (6 bases). Germline CDR1 reads MDHEN; CDR2 reads SYDVKM. The CDR3 loop spans 14 amino acids. The ends were cut back, 7 bases at V and 8 bases at J, with 20 bases in the middle. This CDR3 is CASTIGGQVGGYTF. CDR3 sequence (DNA): TGTGCCAGCACCATTGGGGGGCAGGTAGGCGGCTACACCTTC.

The rearrangement joins TRBV28 to TRBJ2-1; D may match TRBD1 or TRBD2 (5 bases each). Per germline, CDR1 MDHEN and CDR2 SYDVKM. The CDR3 loop spans 12 amino acids. Trimming took off 6 bases at V and 7 bases at J, with 10 bases between the two ends. This CDR3 reads CASRFGGNEQFF. Here the CDR3 DNA reads TGTGCCAGCAGATTTGGGGGAAATGAGCAGTTCTTC.

This clone was seen more than once but under ten times. This chain joins TRBV5-8 and TRBJ2-2; 8 nucleotides match TRBD2. The germline V gene encodes CDR1 SGHTS and CDR2 YDEGEE. Losses at the gene ends were 5 bases for V and 3 bases for J; bases not matched to a gene: 3. CDR3 length equals 14 residues. The CDR3 spells CASRTGLDTGELFF. In DNA form, the CDR3 reads TGTGCCAGCAGGACGGGACTAGACACCGGGGAGCTGTTTTTT. The full variable domain, its missing parts supplied by reference TRBV5-8 and TRBJ2-2, is EAGVTQSPTHLIKTRGQQATLRCSPISGHTSVYWYQQALGLGLQFLLWYDEGEERNRGNFPPRFSGRQFPNYSSELNVNALELEDSALYLCASRTGLDTGELFFGEGSRLTVL.

This rearrangement joins TRBV19 to TRBJ2-1; weak D call: TRBD2 (5 bases). The V gene's germline CDR1 is LNHDA and CDR2 SQIVND (reference sequence). V was cut by 2 bases and J by 2 bases, with 10 bases left in between. The CDR3 loop spans 15 amino acids. The CDR3 region is CASSIMSGPYNEQFF. In nucleotides, the CDR3 is TGTGCCAGTAGTATAATGAGCGGTCCCTACAATGAGCAGTTCTTC.

The rearrangement joins TRBV6-5 to TRBJ2-1; TRBD2 is a possible D gene (6 bases). From germline, CDR1 is MNHEY and CDR2 SVGAGI. The CDR3 totals 14 residues. The germline V and J ends were trimmed by 10 bases and 8 bases, with 21 bases remaining between them. CDR3 sequence: CATSLYSWGDEQFF. The CDR3 DNA reads as TGTGCCACCTCCCTTTATTCTTGGGGGGATGAGCAGTTCTTC.

This clone was found once. Additional DNA sequences in this sample encode the identical CDR3. This rearrangement joins TRBV29-1 to TRBJ2-5; 7 positions agree with TRBD2. The CDR3 has 12 amino acids. J gave up 1 base and V 7 bases, and 3 bases lay outside the gene matches. Per the germline V gene, CDR1 is SQVTM and CDR2 is ANQGSEA. CDR3 amino acids: CSGGGLQETQYF. The CDR3 DNA is TGCAGCGGGGGGGGACTCCAAGAGACCCAGTACTTC.

J is TRBJ2-5 and V is TRBV6-1, with D perhaps being TRBD1 or TRBD2 (5 bases each). This CDR3 spans 13 amino acids. The V gene's germline CDR1 is MNHNS and CDR2 SASEGT. The V gene lost 8 bases and the J gene lost 9 bases, with 19 bases spanning the gap. In DNA form, the CDR3 reads TGTGCCAGCGGGGCAGAGCCCTCAGCGGCCCAGTACTTC. Its translation is CASGAEPSAAQYF.

Worth noting for this clone: Other DNA sequences in this sample translate to the same CDR3. In DNA form, the CDR3 reads TGTGCCAGCAGTTTGGGACCGCGAGAGACCCAGTACTTC. Protein sequence: CASSLGPRETQYF. The gene calls are TRBV6-5 and TRBJ2-5; D may correspond to TRBD1 or TRBD2 (5 bases each). The CDR3 consists of 13 residues. The germline gives CDR1 MNHEY, CDR2 SVGAGI. V was pared by 4 bases and J by 4 bases, with 10 bases between.

About this clone itself: This CDR3 fails to terminate in the conserved phenylalanine or tryptophan, so it likely reflects a read error. The V gene is TRBV4-3, the J gene TRBJ1-1, with 9 bases lining up with TRBD1. The CDR3 runs 14 residues. The junction had 6 bases not matched to a gene; V was cut back by 4 bases and J by 6 bases. The V gene's germline CDR1 is LGHNA and CDR2 YSLEER. The CDR3 bases are TGCGCCAGCAGCCTGGGGACAGGGAGGTCTGAAGCTTTCTCT. Translating gives CASSLGTGRSEAFS.